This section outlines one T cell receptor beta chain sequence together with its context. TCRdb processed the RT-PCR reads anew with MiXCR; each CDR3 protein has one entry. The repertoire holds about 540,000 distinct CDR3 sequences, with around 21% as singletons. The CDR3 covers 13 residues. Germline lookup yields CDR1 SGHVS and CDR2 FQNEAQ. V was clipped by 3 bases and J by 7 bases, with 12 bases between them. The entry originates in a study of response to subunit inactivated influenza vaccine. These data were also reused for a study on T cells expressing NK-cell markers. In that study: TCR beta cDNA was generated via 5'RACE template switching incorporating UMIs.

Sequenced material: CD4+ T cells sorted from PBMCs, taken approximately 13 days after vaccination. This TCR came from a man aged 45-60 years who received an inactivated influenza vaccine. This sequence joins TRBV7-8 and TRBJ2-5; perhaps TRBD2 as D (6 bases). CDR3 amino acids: CASSFRGSGTQYF. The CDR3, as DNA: TGTGCCAGCAGCTTTCGGGGGTCAGGGACCCAGTACTTC.